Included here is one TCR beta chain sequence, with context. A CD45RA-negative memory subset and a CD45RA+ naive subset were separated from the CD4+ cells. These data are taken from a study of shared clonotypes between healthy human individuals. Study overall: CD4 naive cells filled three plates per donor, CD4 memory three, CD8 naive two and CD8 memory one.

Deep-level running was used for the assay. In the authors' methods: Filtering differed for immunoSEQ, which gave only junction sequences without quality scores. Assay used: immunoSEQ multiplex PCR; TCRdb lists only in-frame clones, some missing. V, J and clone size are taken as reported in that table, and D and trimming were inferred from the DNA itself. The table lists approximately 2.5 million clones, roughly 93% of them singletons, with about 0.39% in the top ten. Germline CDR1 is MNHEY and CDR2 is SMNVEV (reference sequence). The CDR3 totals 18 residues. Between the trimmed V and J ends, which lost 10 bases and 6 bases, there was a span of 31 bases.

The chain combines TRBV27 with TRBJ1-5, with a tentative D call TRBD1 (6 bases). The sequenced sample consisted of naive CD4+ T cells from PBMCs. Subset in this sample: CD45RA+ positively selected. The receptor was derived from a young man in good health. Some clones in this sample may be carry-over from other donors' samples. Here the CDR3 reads CATDPRRVTDRSGQPQHF. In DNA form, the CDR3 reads TGTGCCACAGACCCCAGGCGTGTGACCGACAGGTCGGGTCAGCCCCAGCATTTT.